This T cell receptor beta chain was captured in a study of blood T cell repertoires in COVID-19. Whole-study context: Acute-phase and convalescent COVID-19 samples originated in the United States, Italy and Spain. PBMCs, B-cell-depleted T cells, or T cells were the source of the cDNA or gDNA that made up the material.

Authors' methods: For nucleated cells, counts were estimated from reference gene primer amplification. TCRdb's copy holds only in-frame clones and misses some; the assay was immunoSEQ multiplex PCR. Clonal size and the V and J genes are those of that table, whereas D and trimming came from the DNA. The sample holds some 150,000 clones, around 88% seen once. J was trimmed by 0 bases and V by 6 bases; bases with no gene match: 6. Germline V gene sequence: CDR1 MDHEN, CDR2 SYDVKM. CDR3 length: 15 amino acids. The sequence came from a woman aged 60-75 years with acute or convalescent COVID-19. What was sequenced was peripheral blood. The chain employs TRBV28 and TRBJ2-7, with 9 bases aligning to TRBD2. CDR3 loop: CASSSLAGPSYEQYF. The CDR3 bases are TGTGCCAGCAGCTCCCTAGCGGGGCCCTCCTACGAGCAGTACTTC. The variable domain in full, completed from reference TRBV28 and TRBJ2-7, reads DVKVTQSSRYLVKRTGEKVFLECVQDMDHENMFWYRQDPGLGLRLIYFSYDVKMKEKGDIPEGYSVSREKKERFSLILESASTNQTSMYLCASSSLAGPSYEQYFGPGTRLTVT.